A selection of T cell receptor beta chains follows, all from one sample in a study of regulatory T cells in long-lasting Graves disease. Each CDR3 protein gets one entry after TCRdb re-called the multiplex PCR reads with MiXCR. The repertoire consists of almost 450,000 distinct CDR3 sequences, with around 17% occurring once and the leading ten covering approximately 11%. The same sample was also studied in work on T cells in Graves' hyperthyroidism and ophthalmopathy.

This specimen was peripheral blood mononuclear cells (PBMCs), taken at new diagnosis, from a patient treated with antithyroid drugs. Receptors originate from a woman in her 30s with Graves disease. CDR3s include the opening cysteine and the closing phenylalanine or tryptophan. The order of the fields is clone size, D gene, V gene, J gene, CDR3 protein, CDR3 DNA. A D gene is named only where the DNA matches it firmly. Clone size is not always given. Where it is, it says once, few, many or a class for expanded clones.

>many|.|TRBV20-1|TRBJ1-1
CSARDTRGGNTEAFF
TGCAGTGCTAGAGATACCAGGGGCGGGAACACTGAAGCTTTCTTT
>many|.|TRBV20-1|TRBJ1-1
CSASIPTEAFF
TGCAGTGCTAGTATTCCCACTGAAGCTTTCTTT
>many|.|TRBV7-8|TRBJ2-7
CASSSPTRSSYEQYF
TGTGCCAGCAGCTCGCCGACACGTAGCTCCTACGAGCAGTACTTC
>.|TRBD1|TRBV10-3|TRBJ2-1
CAISRGQGKYNEQFF
TGTGCCATCAGCCGGGGACAGGGGAAGTACAATGAGCAGTTCTTC
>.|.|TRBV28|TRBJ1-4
CASSTRQGSEKLFF
TGTGCCAGCAGCACTCGGCAGGGGAGTGAAAAACTGTTTTTT
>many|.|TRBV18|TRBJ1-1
CASSPRITLMNTEAFF
TGTGCCAGCTCACCACGGATCACCCTAATGAACACTGAAGCTTTCTTT
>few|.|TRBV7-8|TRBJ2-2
CASSLMFDTGELFF
TGTGCCAGCAGCTTAATGTTTGACACCGGGGAGCTGTTTTTT
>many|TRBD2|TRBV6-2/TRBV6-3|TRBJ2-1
CASPALGGRGSRERNEQFF
TGTGCCAGCCCTGCCTTGGGAGGGAGAGGGAGTAGAGAGCGCAATGAGCAGTTCTTC
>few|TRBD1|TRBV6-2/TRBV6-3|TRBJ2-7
CASSRTGIHEQYF
TGTGCCAGCAGTCGGACAGGGATCCACGAGCAGTACTTC
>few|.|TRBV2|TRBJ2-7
CASHGVSYEQHF
TGTGCCAGCCACGGTGTCTCCTACGAGCAGCACTTC
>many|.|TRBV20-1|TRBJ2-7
CSAGREVHEQYF
TGCAGTGCGGGCAGGGAAGTCCACGAGCAGTACTTC
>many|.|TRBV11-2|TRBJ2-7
CASSLNFVGDEQYF
TGTGCCAGCAGCTTAAATTTCGTGGGGGATGAGCAGTACTTC
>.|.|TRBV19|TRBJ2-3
CASRGSPHTDTQYF
TGTGCCAGTAGGGGCTCTCCCCACACAGATACGCAGTATTTT
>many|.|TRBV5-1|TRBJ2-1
CASTQAITSNEQFF
TGCGCCAGCACCCAAGCGATAACTAGTAACGAGCAGTTCTTC
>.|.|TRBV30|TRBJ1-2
CAWSVGAGYTF
TGTGCCTGGAGTGTTGGGGCTGGCTACACCTTC
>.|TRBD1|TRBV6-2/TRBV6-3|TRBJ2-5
CASSYSGGQGVQETQYF
TGTGCCAGCAGTTACTCGGGCGGACAGGGGGTCCAAGAGACCCAGTACTTC
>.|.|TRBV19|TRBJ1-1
CASSIDLRTSEAFF
TGTGCCAGTAGTATAGATCTTCGGACCTCTGAAGCTTTCTTT
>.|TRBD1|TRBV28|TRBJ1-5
CASCQGAPSGWQPQHF
TGTGCCAGCTGCCAGGGGGCGCCTTCAGGTTGGCAGCCCCAGCATTTT
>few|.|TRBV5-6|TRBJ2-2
CASSLQGYGELFF
TGTGCCAGCAGCTTACAGGGTTACGGGGAGCTGTTTTTT
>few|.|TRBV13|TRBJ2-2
CASSSGVAGGSTGELSF
.
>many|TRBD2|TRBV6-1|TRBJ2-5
CASSSSGKETQYF
TGTGCCAGCAGCTCCAGCGGGAAGGAGACCCAGTACTTC